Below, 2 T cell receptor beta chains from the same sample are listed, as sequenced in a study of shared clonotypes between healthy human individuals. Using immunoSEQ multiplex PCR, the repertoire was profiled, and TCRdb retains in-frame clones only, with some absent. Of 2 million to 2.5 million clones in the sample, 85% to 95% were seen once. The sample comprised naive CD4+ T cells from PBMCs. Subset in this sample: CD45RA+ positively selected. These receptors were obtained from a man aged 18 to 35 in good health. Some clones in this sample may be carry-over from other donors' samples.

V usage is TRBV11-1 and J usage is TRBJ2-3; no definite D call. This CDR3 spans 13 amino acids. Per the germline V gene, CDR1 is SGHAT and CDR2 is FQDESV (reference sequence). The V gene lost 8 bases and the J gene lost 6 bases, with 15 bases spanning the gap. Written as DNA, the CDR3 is TGTGCCAGCGGGGTGGCGCGTGACGATACGCAGTATTTT. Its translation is CASGVARDDTQYF.

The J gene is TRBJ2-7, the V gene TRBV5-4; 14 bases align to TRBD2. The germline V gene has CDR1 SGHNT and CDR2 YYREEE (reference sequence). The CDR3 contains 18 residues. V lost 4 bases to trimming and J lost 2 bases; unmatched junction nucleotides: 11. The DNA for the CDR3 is TGTGCCAGCAGCCCGAAAAAACCGGGACTAGCGGGAGCCTACGAGCAGTACTTC. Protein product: CASSPKKPGLAGAYEQYF.